These 10 T cell receptor beta chains share one sample of origin, sequenced in a study of beta chain features in type 1 diabetes. Expressed TCRB transcripts were sequenced, since all the RNA that had been isolated was reverse transcribed. This table comes from immunoSEQ multiplex PCR, and its TCRdb copy is limited to in-frame clones, with some not included. Of under 900,000 clones in the sample, about 17% were seen once. The specimen was naive CD4+ T cells from blood. All receptors derive from a woman under 30 in good health.

In its sample, this clone was seen a few times. In nucleotides, the CDR3 is TGTGCCAGCAGCACACTAGCACTACTCTCCCGCACAGATACGCAGTATTTT. Amino acid sequence: CASSTLALLSRTDTQYF. The genes are TRBV7-9 and TRBJ2-3; D possibly corresponds to TRBD2 (6 bases). The V end was cut by 5 bases, the J end by 1 base, with 19 bases between. This CDR3 spans 17 amino acids. The germline V gene has CDR1 SEHNR and CDR2 FQNEAQ (reference sequence).

The chain is built from TRBV28 and TRBJ2-5, with a weak D call TRBD2 (6 bases). CDR3 length equals 16 residues. V lost 3 bases and J 2 bases, leaving 16 bases between the germline ends. CDR1 is MDHEN, CDR2 SYDVKM, per germline. CDR3 in DNA: TGTGCCAGCAGTTTCGCTGCGGGAAGCGGACAAGAGACCCAGTACTTC. It yields the protein CASSFAAGSGQETQYF.

The chain has TRBV2 and TRBJ2-1; D is perhaps TRBD1 (5 bases). Trimming removed 6 bases from V and 6 bases from J, with 18 bases in between. The germline V gene encodes CDR1 SNHLY and CDR2 FYNNEI. The length of the CDR3 is 15 residues. The CDR3: CASRQRFLGANEQFF. CDR3 in DNA: TGTGCCAGCAGGCAGCGATTTTTAGGGGCCAATGAGCAGTTCTTC. The entire variable domain, with the rest obtained from reference TRBV2 and TRBJ2-1, is as follows: EPEVTQTPSHQVTQMGQEVILRCVPISNHLYFYWYRQILGQKVEFLVSFYNNEISEKSEIFDDQFSVERPDGSNFTLKIRSTKLEDSAMYFCASRQRFLGANEQFFGPGTRLTVL.

This clone was picked up a small number of times. The rearrangement joins TRBV28 to TRBJ2-1; 9 bases align to TRBD1. The CDR3 totals 18 residues. From germline, CDR1 is MDHEN and CDR2 SYDVKM. After removal of 5 bases from V and 6 bases from J, the junction contained 17 bases not matched to a gene. The CDR3 region has the DNA TGTGCCAGCAGTCCTAGTTGGGGCGCGGGACAGGGAGGCAATGAGCAGTTCTTC. Its protein is CASSPSWGAGQGGNEQFF.

Written as DNA, the CDR3 is TGCAGCGTCCGGGACAGCAATCAGCCCCAGCATTTT. Protein product: CSVRDSNQPQHF. This chain uses TRBV29-1 with TRBJ1-5; weak D call: TRBD1 (5 bases). Germline loops: CDR1 SQVTM, CDR2 ANQGSEA. Trimming cost V 6 bases and J 1 base, with 7 bases left between them. This CDR3 has 12 residues.

This clone was seen more than once but under ten times. The rearrangement links TRBV14 to TRBJ2-3; D is perhaps TRBD2 (6 bases). Between the trimmed V and J ends, which lost 4 bases and 8 bases, there was a span of 7 bases. This CDR3 region has 11 residues. Per germline, CDR1 SGHDN and CDR2 FVKESK. CDR3 DNA: TGTGCCAGCAGCCCGGGGGTTACGCAGTATTTT. Its protein product is CASSPGVTQYF.

The V and J genes are TRBV6-6 and TRBJ2-3, with a weak D call TRBD2 (5 bases). CDR1 is MNHNY and CDR2 is SVGAGI in the germline V gene (reference sequence). The CDR3 has 14 residues. Deletions cut 5 bases from V and 0 bases from J, with 9 bases between. The CDR3 nucleotides are TGTGCCAGCAGTCGGAGGTCTAGCACAGATACGCAGTATTTT. This translates into CASSRRSSTDTQYF.

This clone has more than one count but fewer than ten. The chain employs TRBV5-1 and TRBJ2-1, with 8 nucleotides matching TRBD2. CDR3 length equals 17 residues. Trimming removed 0 bases from V and 5 bases from J; junction bases left unmatched: 10. Per the germline V gene, CDR1 is SGHRS and CDR2 is YFSETQ. The CDR3 DNA sequence: TGCGCCAGCAGCTTGGCAGGGACTACTAGCGGCAACAATGAGCAGTTCTTC. Translation gives CASSLAGTTSGNNEQFF.

The V gene is TRBV25-1, the J gene TRBJ2-7; 7 bases map to TRBD1. This CDR3 region has 13 residues. V dropped 6 bases and J dropped 1; count of bases not matched to a gene: 3. Germline V CDR1 and CDR2: MGHDK, SYGVNS. In nucleotides, the CDR3 is TGTGCCAGCAGGTTGACAGGGTCCTACGAGCAGTACTTC. This gives the protein CASRLTGSYEQYF.

This clone was found a few times. The chain combines TRBV6-6 with TRBJ1-5; no reliable D call. The germline V gene has CDR1 MNHNY and CDR2 SVGAGI (reference sequence). V lost 3 bases to trimming and J lost 7 bases, with 7 bases between them. This CDR3 has 12 amino acids. The DNA for the CDR3 is TGTGCCAGCAGTTATCAGTGGCAGCCCCAGCATTTT. Translating gives CASSYQWQPQHF.